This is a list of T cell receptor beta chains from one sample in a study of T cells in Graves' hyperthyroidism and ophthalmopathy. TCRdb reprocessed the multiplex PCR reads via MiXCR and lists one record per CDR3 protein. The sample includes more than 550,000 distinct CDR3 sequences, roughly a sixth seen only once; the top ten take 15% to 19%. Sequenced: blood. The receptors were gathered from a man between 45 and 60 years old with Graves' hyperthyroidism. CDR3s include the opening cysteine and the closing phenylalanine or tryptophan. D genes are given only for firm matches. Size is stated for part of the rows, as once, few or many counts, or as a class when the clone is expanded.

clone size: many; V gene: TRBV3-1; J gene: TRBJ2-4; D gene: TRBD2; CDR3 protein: CASRQAGVVKNIQYF; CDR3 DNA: TGTGCCAGCAGGCAAGCGGGAGTGGTCAAAAACATTCAGTACTTC
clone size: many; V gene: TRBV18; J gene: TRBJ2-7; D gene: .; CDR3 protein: CASSPGDATSEQYF; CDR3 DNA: TGTGCCAGCTCACCGGGGGACGCAACCAGCGAGCAGTACTTC
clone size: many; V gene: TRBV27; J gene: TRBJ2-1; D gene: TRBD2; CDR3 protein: CASSLGTSGHNEQFF; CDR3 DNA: TGTGCCAGCAGTTTAGGGACTAGCGGCCACAATGAGCAGTTCTTC
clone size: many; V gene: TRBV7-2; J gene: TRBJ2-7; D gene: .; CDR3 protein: CASSFMGNEQYF; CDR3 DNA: TGTGCCAGCAGCTTCATGGGGAACGAGCAGTACTTC
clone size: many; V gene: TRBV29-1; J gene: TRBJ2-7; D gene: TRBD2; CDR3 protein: CSVETPGGSYEQYF; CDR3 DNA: TGCAGCGTTGAAACCCCCGGGGGGTCCTACGAGCAGTACTTC
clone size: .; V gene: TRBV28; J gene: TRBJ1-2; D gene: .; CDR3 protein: CASSFSEGLDGYTF; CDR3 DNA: TGTGCCAGCAGTTTCTCCGAGGGGCTGGATGGCTACACCTTC
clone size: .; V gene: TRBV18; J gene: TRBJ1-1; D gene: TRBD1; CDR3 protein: CASSLTRDRGPSTEAFF; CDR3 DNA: TGTGCCAGCTCACTGACCCGGGACAGGGGGCCGAGCACTGAAGCTTTCTTT
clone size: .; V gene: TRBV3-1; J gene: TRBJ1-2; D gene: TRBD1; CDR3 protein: CASSDRDRGGYTF; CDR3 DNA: TGTGCCAGCAGCGATCGGGACAGGGGAGGCTACACCTTC
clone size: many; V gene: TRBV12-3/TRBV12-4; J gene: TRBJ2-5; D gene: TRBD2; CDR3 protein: CASRPSGVETQYF; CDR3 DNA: TGTGCCAGCAGGCCTAGCGGGGTCGAGACCCAGTACTTC
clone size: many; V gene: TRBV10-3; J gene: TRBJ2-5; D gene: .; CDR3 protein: CAISVGAAETQYF; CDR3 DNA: TGTGCCATCAGTGTTGGGGCTGCGGAGACCCAGTACTTC
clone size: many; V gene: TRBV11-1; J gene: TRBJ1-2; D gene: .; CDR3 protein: CASSPLDSRYGYTF; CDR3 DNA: TGTGCCAGCAGCCCTCTGGACAGCCGCTATGGCTACACCTTC
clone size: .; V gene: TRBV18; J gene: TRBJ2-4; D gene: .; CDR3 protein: CASSPRLTDQYF; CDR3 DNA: TGTGCCAGCTCACCAAGGCTAACCGATCAGTACTTC
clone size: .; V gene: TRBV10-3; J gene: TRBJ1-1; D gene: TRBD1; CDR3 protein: CAISESTGGRTEAFF; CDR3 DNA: TGTGCCATCAGTGAGTCGACAGGGGGACGGACTGAAGCTTTCTTT
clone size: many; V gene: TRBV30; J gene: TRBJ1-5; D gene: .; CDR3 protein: CAWSAGLNQPQHF; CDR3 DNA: TGTGCCTGGAGTGCAGGGCTCAATCAGCCCCAGCATTTT
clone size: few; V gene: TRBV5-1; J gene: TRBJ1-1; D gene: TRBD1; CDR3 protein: CASSETTGVTEAFF; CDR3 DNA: TGCGCCAGCAGCGAAACCACAGGGGTCACTGAAGCTTTCTTT
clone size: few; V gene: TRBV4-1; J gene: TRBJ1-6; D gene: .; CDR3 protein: CASSPFEGRGDSPLHF; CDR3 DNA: TGCGCCAGCAGCCCCTTTGAGGGCAGGGGTGATTCACCCCTCCACTTT
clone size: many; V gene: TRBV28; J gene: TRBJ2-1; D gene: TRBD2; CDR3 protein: CALTSGSSYNEQFF; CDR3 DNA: TGTGCCTTAACTAGCGGGAGCTCCTACAATGAGCAGTTCTTC
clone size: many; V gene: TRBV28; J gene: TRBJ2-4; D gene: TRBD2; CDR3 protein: CASSTPGTSGRAINIQYF; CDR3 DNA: TGTGCCAGCAGCACACCCGGGACTAGCGGGAGAGCTATAAACATTCAGTACTTC
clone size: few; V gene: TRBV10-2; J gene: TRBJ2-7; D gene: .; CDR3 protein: CASSEGSQASRYEQYF; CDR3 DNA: TGCGCCAGCAGTGAGGGGTCCCAGGCTAGTAGGTACGAGCAGTACTTC
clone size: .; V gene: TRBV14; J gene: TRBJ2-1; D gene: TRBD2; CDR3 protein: CASSQQTSGVKQFF; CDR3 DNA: TGTGCCAGCAGCCAACAGACTAGCGGAGTCAAGCAGTTCTTC
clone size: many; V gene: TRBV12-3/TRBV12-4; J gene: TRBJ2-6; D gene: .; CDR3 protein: CASSLGGYGANVLTF; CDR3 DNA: TGTGCCAGCAGTTTAGGGGGCTACGGGGCCAACGTCCTGACTTTC
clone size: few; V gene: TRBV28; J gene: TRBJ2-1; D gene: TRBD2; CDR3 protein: CASTSWTSGIGDEQFF; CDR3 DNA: TGTGCCAGCACCTCCTGGACTAGCGGGATAGGCGATGAGCAGTTCTTC
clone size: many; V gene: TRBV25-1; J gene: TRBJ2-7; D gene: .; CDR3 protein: CASSAQGALAYEQYF; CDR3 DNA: TGTGCCAGCAGTGCCCAGGGTGCACTTGCCTACGAGCAGTACTTC
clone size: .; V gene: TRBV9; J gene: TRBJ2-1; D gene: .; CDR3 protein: CASSAHSGSSYNEQFF; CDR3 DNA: TGTGCCAGCAGCGCGCATTCAGGGAGCTCCTACAATGAGCAGTTCTTC
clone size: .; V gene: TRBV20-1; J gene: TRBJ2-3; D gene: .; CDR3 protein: CSAKDPRGTDTQYF; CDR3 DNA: TGCAGTGCTAAAGATCCGAGAGGCACAGATACGCAGTATTTT
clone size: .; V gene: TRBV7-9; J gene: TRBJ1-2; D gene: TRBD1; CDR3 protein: CASTLTGGPYGYTF; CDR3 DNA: TGTGCCAGCACCCTGACAGGGGGGCCTTATGGCTACACCTTC
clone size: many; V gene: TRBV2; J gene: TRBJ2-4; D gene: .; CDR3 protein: CASSVGRGLNIQYF; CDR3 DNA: TGTGCCAGCAGTGTTGGCAGGGGATTGAACATTCAGTACTTC
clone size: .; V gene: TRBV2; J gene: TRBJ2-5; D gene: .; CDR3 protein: CASRQRETQYF; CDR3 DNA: TGTGCCAGCAGACAGAGGGAGACCCAGTACTTC
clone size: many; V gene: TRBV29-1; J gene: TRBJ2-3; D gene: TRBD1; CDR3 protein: CSAGTGVRDTQYF; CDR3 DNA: TGCAGCGCCGGGACAGGGGTTAGAGATACGCAGTATTTT
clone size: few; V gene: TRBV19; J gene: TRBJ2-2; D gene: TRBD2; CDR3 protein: CASSFGGGRKTGELFF; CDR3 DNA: TGTGCCAGTAGCTTCGGGGGGGGGCGGAAAACCGGGGAGCTGTTTTTT
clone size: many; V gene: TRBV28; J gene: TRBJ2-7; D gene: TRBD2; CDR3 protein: CASVTSGTYEQYF; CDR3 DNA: TGTGCCAGCGTAACTAGCGGCACCTACGAGCAGTACTTC
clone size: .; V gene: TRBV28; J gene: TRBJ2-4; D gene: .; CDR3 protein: CASSQGQVNIQYF; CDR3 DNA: TGTGCCAGCAGCCAAGGGCAAGTCAACATTCAGTACTTC
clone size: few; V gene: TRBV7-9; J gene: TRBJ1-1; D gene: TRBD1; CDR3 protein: CASDHPARDRQNTEAFF; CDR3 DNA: TGTGCCAGCGACCACCCAGCGCGGGACAGACAAAACACTGAAGCTTTCTTT
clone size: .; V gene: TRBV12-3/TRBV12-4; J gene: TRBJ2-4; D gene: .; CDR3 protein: CACSHNPRYILEESKNIQYF; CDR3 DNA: TGTGCCTGCAGTCATAACCCACGGTACATACTGGAAGAGTCCAAAAACATTCAGTACTTC
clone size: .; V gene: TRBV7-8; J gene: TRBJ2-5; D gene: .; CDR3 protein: CASSFSRAQETQYF; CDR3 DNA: TGTGCCAGCAGCTTTAGTAGGGCCCAAGAGACCCAGTACTTC
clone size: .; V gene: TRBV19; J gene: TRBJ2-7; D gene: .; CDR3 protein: CASSARQFYEQYF; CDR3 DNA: TGTGCCAGTAGTGCCAGACAGTTCTACGAGCAGTACTTC
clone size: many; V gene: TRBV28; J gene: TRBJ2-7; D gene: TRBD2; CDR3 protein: CASSLEGLAREQYF; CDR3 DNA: TGTGCCAGCAGTTTGGAGGGACTAGCTCGCGAGCAGTACTTC
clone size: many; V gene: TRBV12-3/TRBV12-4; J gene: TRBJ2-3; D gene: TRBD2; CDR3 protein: CASSLAVGRTDTQYF; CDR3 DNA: TGTGCCAGCAGTTTAGCCGTCGGGAGGACAGATACGCAGTATTTT
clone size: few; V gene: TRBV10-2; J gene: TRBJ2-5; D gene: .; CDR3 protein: CATRARGRRGETQYF; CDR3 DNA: TGCGCCACTCGAGCCAGGGGGAGGCGGGGAGAGACCCAGTACTTC
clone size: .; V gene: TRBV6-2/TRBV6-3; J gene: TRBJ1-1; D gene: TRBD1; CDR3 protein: CASSVGTGSLLTEAFF; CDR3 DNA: TGTGCCAGCAGTGTCGGGACAGGATCACTCCTGACTGAAGCTTTCTTT
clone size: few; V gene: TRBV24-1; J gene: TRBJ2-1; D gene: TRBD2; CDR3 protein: CATSDPGTSGRNEQFF; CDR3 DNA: TGTGCCACCAGTGACCCCGGGACTAGCGGCCGCAATGAGCAGTTCTTC
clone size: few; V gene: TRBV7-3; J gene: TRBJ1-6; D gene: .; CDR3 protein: CASSLKVKESSYNSPLHF; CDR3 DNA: TGTGCCAGCAGCTTAAAGGTGAAGGAAAGCTCCTATAATTCACCCCTCCACTTT
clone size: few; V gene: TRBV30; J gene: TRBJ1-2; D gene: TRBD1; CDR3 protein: CACHPGQGRLGYTF; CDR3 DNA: TGTGCCTGCCACCCGGGACAGGGTCGTCTTGGCTACACCTTC